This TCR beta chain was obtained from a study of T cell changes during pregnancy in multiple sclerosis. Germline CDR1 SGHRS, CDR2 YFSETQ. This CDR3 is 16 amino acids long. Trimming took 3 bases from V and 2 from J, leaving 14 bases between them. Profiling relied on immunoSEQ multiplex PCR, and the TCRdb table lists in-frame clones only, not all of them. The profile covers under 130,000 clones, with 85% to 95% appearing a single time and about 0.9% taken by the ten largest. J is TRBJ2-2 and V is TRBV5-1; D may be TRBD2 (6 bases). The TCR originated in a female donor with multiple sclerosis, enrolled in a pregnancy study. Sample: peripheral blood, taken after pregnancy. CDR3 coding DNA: TGCGCCAGCAGCTCATCGGGACTCCCCAACACCGGGGAGCTGTTTTTT. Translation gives CASSSSGLPNTGELFF.